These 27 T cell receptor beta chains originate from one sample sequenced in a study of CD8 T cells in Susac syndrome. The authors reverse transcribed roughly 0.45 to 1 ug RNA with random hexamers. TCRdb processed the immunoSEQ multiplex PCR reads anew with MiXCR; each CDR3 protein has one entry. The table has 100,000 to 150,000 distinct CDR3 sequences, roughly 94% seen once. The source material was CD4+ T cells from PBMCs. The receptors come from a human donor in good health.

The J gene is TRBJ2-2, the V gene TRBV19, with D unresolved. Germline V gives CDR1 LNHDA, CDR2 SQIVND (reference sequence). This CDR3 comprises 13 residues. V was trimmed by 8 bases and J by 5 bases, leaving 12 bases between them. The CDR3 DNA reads TGTGCCAGTGCGAAGAGAGAAACCGGGGAGCTGTTTTTT. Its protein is CASAKRETGELFF. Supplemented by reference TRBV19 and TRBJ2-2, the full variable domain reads DGGITQSPKYLFRKEGQNVTLSCEQNLNHDAMYWYRQDPGQGLRLIYYSQIVNDFQKGDIAEGYSVSREKKESFPLTVTSAQKNPTAFYLCASAKRETGELFFGEGSRLTVL.

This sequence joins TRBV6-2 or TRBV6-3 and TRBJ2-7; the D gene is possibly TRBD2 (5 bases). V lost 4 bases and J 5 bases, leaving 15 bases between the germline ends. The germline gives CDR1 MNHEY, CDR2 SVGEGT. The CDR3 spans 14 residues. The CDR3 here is CASSSERVLHEQYF. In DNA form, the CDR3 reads TGTGCCAGCAGTTCGGAGAGGGTGTTGCACGAGCAGTACTTC.

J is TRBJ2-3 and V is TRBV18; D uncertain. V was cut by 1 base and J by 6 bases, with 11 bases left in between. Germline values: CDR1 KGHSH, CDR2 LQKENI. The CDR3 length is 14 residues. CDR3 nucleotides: TGTGCCAGCTCACCACGCTCGAATGCCGATACGCAGTATTTT. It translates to CASSPRSNADTQYF.

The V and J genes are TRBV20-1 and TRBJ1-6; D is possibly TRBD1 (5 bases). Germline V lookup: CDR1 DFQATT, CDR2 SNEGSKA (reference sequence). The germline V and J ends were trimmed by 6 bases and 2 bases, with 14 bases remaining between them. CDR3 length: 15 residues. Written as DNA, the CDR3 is TGCAGTGCCACCGGGGGGGGTCCCTATAATTCACCCCTCCACTTT. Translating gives CSATGGGPYNSPLHF.

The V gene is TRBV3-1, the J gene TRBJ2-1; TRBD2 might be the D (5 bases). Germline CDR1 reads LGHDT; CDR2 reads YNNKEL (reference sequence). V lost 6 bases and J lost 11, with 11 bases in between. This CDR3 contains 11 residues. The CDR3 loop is CASSSLTKQFF. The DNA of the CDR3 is TGTGCCAGCAGTAGCCTGACTAAGCAGTTCTTC.

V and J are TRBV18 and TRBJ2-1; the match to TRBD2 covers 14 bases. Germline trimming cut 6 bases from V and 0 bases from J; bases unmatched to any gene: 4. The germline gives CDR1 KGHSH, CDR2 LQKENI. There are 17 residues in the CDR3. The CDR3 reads CASSRGLAGGSYNEQFF. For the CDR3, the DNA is TGTGCCAGCTCCCGCGGACTAGCGGGAGGCTCCTACAATGAGCAGTTCTTC.

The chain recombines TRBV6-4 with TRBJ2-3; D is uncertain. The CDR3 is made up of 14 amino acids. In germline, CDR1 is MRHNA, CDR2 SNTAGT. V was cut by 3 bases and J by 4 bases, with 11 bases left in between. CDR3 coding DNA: TGTGCCAGCAGTGATCCGGCTAGGGCAGATACGCAGTATTTT. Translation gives CASSDPARADTQYF.

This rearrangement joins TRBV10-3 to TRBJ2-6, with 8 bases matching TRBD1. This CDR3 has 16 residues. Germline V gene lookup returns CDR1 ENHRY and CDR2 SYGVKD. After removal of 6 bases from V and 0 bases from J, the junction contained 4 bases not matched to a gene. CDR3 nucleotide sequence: TGTGCCATCAGCGGACAGGGCTTCTCTGGGGCCAACGTCCTGACTTTC. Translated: CAISGQGFSGANVLTF.

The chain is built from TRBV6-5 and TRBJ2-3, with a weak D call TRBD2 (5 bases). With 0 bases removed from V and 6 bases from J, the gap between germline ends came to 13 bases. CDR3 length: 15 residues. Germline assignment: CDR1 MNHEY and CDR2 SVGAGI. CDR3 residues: CASSYSGASGDTQYF. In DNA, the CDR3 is TGTGCCAGCAGTTACTCGGGAGCCTCAGGTGATACGCAGTATTTT.

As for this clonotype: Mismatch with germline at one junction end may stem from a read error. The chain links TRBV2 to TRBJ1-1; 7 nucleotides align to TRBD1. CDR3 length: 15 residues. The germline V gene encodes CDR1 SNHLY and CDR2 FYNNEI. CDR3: CASREGTALNTEAFF. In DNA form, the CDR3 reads TGTGCCAGCAGGGAAGGGACAGCCCTGAACACTGAAGCTTTCTTT.

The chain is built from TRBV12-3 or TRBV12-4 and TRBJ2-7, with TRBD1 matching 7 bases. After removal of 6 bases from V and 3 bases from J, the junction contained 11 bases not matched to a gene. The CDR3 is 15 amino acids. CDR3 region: CASSSTGKGVYEQYF. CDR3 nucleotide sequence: TGTGCCAGCAGCTCGACAGGGAAGGGGGTCTACGAGCAGTACTTC.

The CDR3 nucleotides read TGTGCCAGCTCACCAAGACAGGGCGCTGAAGCTTTCTTT. It yields the protein CASSPRQGAEAFF. The chain recombines TRBV18 with TRBJ1-1; 7 nucleotides agree with TRBD1. Trimming at V came to 2 bases and at J to 6 bases, leaving 3 bases not matched to a gene. Looked up from germline, CDR1 is KGHSH and CDR2 is LQKENI. The CDR3 contains 13 residues.

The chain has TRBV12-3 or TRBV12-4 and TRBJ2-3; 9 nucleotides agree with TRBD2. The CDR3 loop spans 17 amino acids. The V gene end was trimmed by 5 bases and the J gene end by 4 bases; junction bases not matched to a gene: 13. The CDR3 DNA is TGTGCCAGCAGTCCCGGTGTCGGCGGGAGGGCCTCAGATACGCAGTATTTT. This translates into CASSPGVGGRASDTQYF.

This chain's CDR3 is CASKSLLAGTDTQYF. In DNA form, the CDR3 reads TGTGCCAGCAAAAGTCTACTAGCGGGAACAGATACGCAGTATTTT. This rearrangement joins TRBV2 to TRBJ2-3, with 10 bases matching TRBD2. The CDR3 has 15 amino acids. V was pared by 7 bases and J by 3 bases, with 7 bases of the junction left unmatched. The germline V gene encodes CDR1 SNHLY and CDR2 FYNNEI. The full variable domain, with the rest looked up from reference TRBV2 and TRBJ2-3, is EPEVTQTPSHQVTQMGQEVILRCVPISNHLYFYWYRQILGQKVEFLVSFYNNEISEKSEIFDDQFSVERPDGSNFTLKIRSTKLEDSAMYFCASKSLLAGTDTQYFGPGTRLTVL.

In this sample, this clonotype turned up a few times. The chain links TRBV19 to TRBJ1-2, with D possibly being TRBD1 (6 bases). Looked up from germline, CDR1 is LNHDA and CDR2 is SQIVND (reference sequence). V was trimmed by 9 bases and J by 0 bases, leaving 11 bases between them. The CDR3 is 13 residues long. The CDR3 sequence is CASRTASNYGYTF. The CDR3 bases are TGTGCCAGCCGGACAGCCTCTAACTATGGCTACACCTTC.

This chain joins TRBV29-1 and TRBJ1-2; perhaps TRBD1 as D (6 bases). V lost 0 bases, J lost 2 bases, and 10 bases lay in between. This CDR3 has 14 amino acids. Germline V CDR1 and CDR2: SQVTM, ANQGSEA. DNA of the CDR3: TGCAGCGTTGAAGAAGCAGGGGAGAACTATGGCTACACCTTC. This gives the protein CSVEEAGENYGYTF.

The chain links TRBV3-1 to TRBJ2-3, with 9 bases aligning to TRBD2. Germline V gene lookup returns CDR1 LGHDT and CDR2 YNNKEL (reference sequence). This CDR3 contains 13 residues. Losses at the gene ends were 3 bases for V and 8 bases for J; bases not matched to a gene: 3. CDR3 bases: TGTGCCAGCAGCCAGACTAGCGGTCGTACGCAGTATTTT. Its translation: CASSQTSGRTQYF.

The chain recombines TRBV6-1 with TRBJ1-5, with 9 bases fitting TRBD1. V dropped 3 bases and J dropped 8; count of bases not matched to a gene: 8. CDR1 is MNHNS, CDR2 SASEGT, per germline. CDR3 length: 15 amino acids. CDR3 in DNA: TGTGCCAGCAGTGACCCACACAGGGGGCTGGAGCCCCAGCATTTT. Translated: CASSDPHRGLEPQHF.

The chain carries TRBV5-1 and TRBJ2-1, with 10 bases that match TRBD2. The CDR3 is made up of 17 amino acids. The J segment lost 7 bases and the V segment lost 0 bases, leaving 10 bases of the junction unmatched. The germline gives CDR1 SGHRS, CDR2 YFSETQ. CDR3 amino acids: CASSLVVAGGSGNEQFF. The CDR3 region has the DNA TGCGCCAGCAGCTTGGTGGTAGCGGGAGGTTCTGGGAATGAGCAGTTCTTC.

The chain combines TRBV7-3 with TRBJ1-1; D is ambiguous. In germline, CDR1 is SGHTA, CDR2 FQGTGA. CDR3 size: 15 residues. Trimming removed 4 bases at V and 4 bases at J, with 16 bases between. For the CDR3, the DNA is TGTGCCAGCAGCTCAAGGGCAGGAGCGGGCACTGAAGCTTTCTTT. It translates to CASSSRAGAGTEAFF.

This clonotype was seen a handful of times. The CDR3 region is CAWSQGQVKQYF. In DNA form, the CDR3 reads TGTGCCTGGAGTCAGGGCCAGGTCAAGCAGTACTTC. V and J are TRBV30 and TRBJ2-7; weak D call: TRBD1 (5 bases). The V gene's germline CDR1 is GTSNPN and CDR2 SVGIG (reference sequence). This CDR3 is 12 amino acids long. V lost 2 bases and J 8 bases, leaving 13 bases between the germline ends.

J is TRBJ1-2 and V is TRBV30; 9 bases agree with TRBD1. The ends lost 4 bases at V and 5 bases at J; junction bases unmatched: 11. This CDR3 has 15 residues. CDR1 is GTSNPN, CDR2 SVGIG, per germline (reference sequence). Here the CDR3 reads CAWKRDRAINYGYTF. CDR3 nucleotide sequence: TGTGCCTGGAAAAGGGACAGGGCTATTAATTATGGCTACACCTTC.

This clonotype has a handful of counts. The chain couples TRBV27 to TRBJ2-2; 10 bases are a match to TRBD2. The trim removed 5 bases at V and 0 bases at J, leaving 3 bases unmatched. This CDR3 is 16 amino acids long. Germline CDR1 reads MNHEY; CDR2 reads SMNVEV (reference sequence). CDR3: CASSLGLAANTGELFF. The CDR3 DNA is TGTGCCAGCAGTCTCGGACTAGCGGCGAACACCGGGGAGCTGTTTTTT.

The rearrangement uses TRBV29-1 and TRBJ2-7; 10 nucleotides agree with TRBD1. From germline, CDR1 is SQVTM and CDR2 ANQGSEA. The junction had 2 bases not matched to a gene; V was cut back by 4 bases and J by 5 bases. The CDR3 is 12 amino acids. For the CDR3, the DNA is TGCAGCGTTGGGGGACAGGGGAACGAGCAGTACTTC. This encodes CSVGGQGNEQYF.

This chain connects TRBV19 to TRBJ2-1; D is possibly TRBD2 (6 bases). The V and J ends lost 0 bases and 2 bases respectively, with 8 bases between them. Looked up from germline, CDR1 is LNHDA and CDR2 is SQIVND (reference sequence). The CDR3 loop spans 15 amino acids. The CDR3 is CASSIEREPYNEQFF. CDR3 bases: TGTGCCAGTAGTATAGAACGGGAGCCCTACAATGAGCAGTTCTTC.

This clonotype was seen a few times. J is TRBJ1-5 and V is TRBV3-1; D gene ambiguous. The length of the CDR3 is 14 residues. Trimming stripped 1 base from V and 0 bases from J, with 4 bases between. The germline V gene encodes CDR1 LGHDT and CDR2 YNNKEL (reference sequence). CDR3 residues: CASSQGDSNQPQHF. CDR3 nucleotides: TGTGCCAGCAGCCAAGGGGATAGCAATCAGCCCCAGCATTTT.

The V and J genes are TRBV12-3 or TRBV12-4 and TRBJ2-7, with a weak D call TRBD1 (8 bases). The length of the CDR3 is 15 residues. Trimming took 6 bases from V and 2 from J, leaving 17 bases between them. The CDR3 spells CASSHNRGGTYEQYF. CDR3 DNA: TGTGCCAGCAGCCACAACAGGGGGGGGACCTACGAGCAGTACTTC.